These 5 T cell receptor beta chains originate from one sample sequenced in a study of T cell responses to AZD1222 COVID-19 vaccine. TCRdb's copy holds only in-frame clones and misses some; the assay was immunoSEQ multiplex PCR. The sample has about 170,000 clones; 87% are singletons. The sequenced sample was peripheral blood, obtained 28 days after the second AZD1222 dose. These receptors came from an adult who received the AZD1222 COVID-19 vaccine.

The chain links TRBV2 to TRBJ1-6; D gene ambiguous. The germline CDR1 and CDR2 sequences are SNHLY and FYNNEI. V lost 6 bases and J lost 1, with 10 bases in between. The CDR3 contains 15 residues. The CDR3 is CASRQLVSYNSPLHF. For the CDR3, the DNA is TGTGCCAGCAGGCAGTTAGTATCCTATAATTCACCCCTCCACTTT.

The V call is TRBV4-3, the J call TRBJ2-5; 7 bases fit TRBD2. The length of the CDR3 is 15 residues. V lost 4 bases to trimming and J lost 5 bases; unmatched junction nucleotides: 10. Germline V gene data show CDR1 as LGHNA and CDR2 as YSLEER. CDR3 sequence reads: CASSRAGLEGETQYF. DNA for the CDR3: TGCGCCAGCAGCCGAGCGGGGCTAGAAGGTGAGACCCAGTACTTC.

The V gene is TRBV19, the J gene TRBJ2-7; no clear D gene. Trimming removed 1 base from V and 2 bases from J, with 6 bases in between. CDR1 LNHDA and CDR2 SQIVND come from the germline V gene (reference sequence). This CDR3 is 13 amino acids long. The CDR3: CASSIGPPYEQYF. CDR3 DNA: TGTGCCAGTAGTATAGGGCCGCCCTACGAGCAGTACTTC.

J is TRBJ1-5 and V is TRBV6-5; D unclear. V lost 6 bases and J 0 bases, leaving 12 bases between the germline ends. The CDR3 has 15 residues. CDR1 and CDR2 (germline): MNHEY, SVGAGI. CDR3 DNA sequence: TGTGCCAGCAGGGTGGGGTGGCCTAGCAATCAGCCCCAGCATTTT. Its protein product is CASRVGWPSNQPQHF.

The chain is built from TRBV19 and TRBJ1-1; D is uncertain. CDR1 and CDR2 from the germline V gene are LNHDA and SQIVND (reference sequence). This CDR3 spans 12 amino acids. Trimming took 7 bases from V and 5 from J, leaving 11 bases between them. CDR3 DNA: TGTGCCAGTAAAGTGGGTGTAACTGAAGCTTTCTTT. This sequence encodes CASKVGVTEAFF.